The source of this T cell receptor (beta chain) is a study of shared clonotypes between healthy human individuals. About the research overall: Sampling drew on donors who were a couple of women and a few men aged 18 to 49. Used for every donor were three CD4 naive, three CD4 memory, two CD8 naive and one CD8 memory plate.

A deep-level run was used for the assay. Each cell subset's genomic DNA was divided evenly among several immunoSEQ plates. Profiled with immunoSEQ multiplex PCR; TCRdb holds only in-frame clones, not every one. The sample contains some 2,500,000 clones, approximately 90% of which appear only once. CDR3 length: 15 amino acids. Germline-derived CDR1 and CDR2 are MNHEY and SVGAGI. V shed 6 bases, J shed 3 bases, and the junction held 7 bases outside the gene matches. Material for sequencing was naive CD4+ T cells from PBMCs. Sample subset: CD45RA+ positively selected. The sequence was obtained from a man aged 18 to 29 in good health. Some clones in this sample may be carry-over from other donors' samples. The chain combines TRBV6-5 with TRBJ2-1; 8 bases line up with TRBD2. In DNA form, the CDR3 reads TGTGCCAGCAGAGGGGGGCTAGCGGGCTACAATGAGCAGTTCTTC. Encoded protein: CASRGGLAGYNEQFF.